This T cell receptor (beta chain) stems from a study of cytomegalovirus exposure and HLA in healthy donors. Regarding the study as a whole: According to reports, the classifier identified cytomegalovirus status with high specificity and sensitivity. Rare TCR sequences predominated, though certain public TCRs were found in many donors. The study put 150 or so TCR beta chains on its list as cytomegalovirus-associated.

Germline V CDR1 and CDR2: MNHNS, SASEGT. The CDR3 loop spans 12 amino acids. The V gene end was trimmed by 7 bases and the J gene end by 7 bases; junction bases not matched to a gene: 4. Concerning this clone: The antigen is unknown.

The donors were part of the validation cohort, which consisted of under 150 subjects and was separate from the first cohort of under 850 subjects. Sequencing used immunoSEQ multiplex PCR; TCRdb keeps in-frame clones, though not all of them. Found here are about 200,000 clones, 75% to 85% of them singletons; the top ten hold roughly 13%. The chain is built from TRBV6-1 and TRBJ2-1, with 7 nucleotides matching TRBD2. This TCR was sampled from a woman between 25 and 40 years old in good health and CMV-seropositive. Sequencing used PBMCs. The CDR3 protein is CASTGTKNEQFF. CDR3 in DNA: TGTGCCAGCACCGGGACTAAGAATGAGCAGTTCTTC.